Presented here are 14 T cell receptor beta chains from one specimen sequenced in a study of blood T cells in healthy people across ages. A sample-barcoded 5' primer and a J-beta primer mix were used in a second PCR of roughly 6 to 11 cycles. TCRdb re-called the 5' RACE reads with MiXCR, one entry per CDR3 protein. The sample contains some 1.8 million distinct CDR3 sequences, roughly two fifths of which appear only once. The sequenced material came from blood. These receptors all come from a human donor in good health.

The CDR3 sequence is CSVGRAMNTEAFF. The DNA of the CDR3 is TGCAGCGTTGGCAGGGCCATGAACACTGAAGCTTTCTTT. V usage is TRBV29-1 and J usage is TRBJ1-1, with D possibly being TRBD1 (5 bases). This CDR3 has 13 residues. V dropped 4 bases and J dropped 0 bases, with 9 bases sitting between them. Germline V CDR1 and CDR2: SQVTM, ANQGSEA.

Details on this clonotype: Germline is not matched at one junction end, which may reflect a read error. The rearrangement links TRBV5-1 to TRBJ2-5; 15 bases line up with TRBD2. The J call may not be correct, given that the DNA end is closer to TRBJ2-7. This CDR3 spans 15 amino acids. Germline assignment: CDR1 SGHRS and CDR2 YFSETQ. The CDR3, as DNA: TGCACCAGCAGCTTGGGACTAGCGGGGGGCCACGAGCAGTACTTC. This gives the protein CTSSLGLAGGHEQYF.

This clonotype showed up just a few times. The rearrangement uses TRBV5-6 and TRBJ1-6; TRBD1 agrees at 8 bases. Germline CDR1 is SGHDT and CDR2 is YYEEEE. With V trimmed by 3 bases and J by 7 bases, 6 bases remained unmatched. There are 15 residues in the CDR3. The CDR3 DNA is TGTGCCAGCAGCTCGGACAGGGCGAAAAATTCACCCCTCCACTTT. Protein: CASSSDRAKNSPLHF.

The chain is built from TRBV24-1 and TRBJ2-5; TRBD2 matches 7 bases. This CDR3 comprises 15 residues. V shed 1 base and J 2 bases; nucleotides not matched to a gene: 3. Germline assignment: CDR1 KGHDR and CDR2 SFDVKD. As DNA, the CDR3 is TGTGCCACCAGTGATTTCAGTAGCGGGCAAGAGACCCAGTACTTC. This translates into CATSDFSSGQETQYF.

This clonotype was detected a few times. The chain combines TRBV18 with TRBJ1-2; the D gene is possibly TRBD1 (6 bases). Germline CDR1 is KGHSH and CDR2 is LQKENI. Trimming took 0 bases from V and 7 from J, leaving 15 bases between them. The CDR3 covers 15 residues. CDR3 coding DNA: TGTGCCAGCTCACCACCGTTACTCGGGGGCTCTGGCTACACCTTC. It encodes CASSPPLLGGSGYTF.

This clonotype has at least ten counts. V usage is TRBV6-5 and J usage is TRBJ2-5; no reliable D call. The CDR3 is made up of 14 amino acids. Trimming removed 2 bases from V and 1 base from J, with 8 bases in between. Germline-derived CDR1 and CDR2 are MNHEY and SVGAGI. This CDR3 reads CASSYPGLQETQYF. In DNA, the CDR3 is TGTGCCAGCAGTTACCCCGGGCTCCAAGAGACCCAGTACTTC.

Worth noting for this clonotype: The junction shows a germline mismatch at one end, possibly a read error. In nucleotides, the CDR3 is TGTGCCAGCAGTAGAGCGGGGGCTTCCACAGATACGCGGTATTTT. Translated, it gives CASSRAGASTDTRYF. This chain uses TRBV28 with TRBJ2-3; 8 bases are shared with TRBD2. Germline V gene sequence: CDR1 MDHEN, CDR2 SYDVKM. The CDR3 is 15 residues long.

This clonotype was detected a few times. This chain joins TRBV12-3 or TRBV12-4 and TRBJ1-1; TRBD1 matches at 11 bases. This CDR3 region has 14 residues. The V and J ends lost 6 bases and 5 bases, in that order; junction bases with no gene match: 5. The CDR3 reads CASRARDRGTEAFF. DNA for the CDR3: TGTGCCAGCAGAGCGAGGGACAGGGGGACTGAAGCTTTCTTT.

The chain recombines TRBV7-9 with TRBJ1-6, with a tentative D call TRBD1 (6 bases). The germline V gene encodes CDR1 SEHNR and CDR2 FQNEAQ (reference sequence). The V end was cut by 5 bases, the J end by 10 bases, with 18 bases between. The CDR3 is 15 amino acids. The CDR3 sequence is CASSQIIPRGSPLHF. CDR3 coding DNA: TGTGCCAGCAGCCAAATTATCCCCAGGGGATCACCCCTCCACTTT. The complete variable domain, with remaining parts taken from reference TRBV7-9 and TRBJ1-6, reads DTGVSQNPRHKITKRGQNVTFRCDPISEHNRLYWYRQTLGQGPEFLTYFQNEAQLEKSRLLSDRFSAERPKGSFSTLEIQRTEQGDSAMYLCASSQIIPRGSPLHFGNGTRLTVT.

As concerns this clonotype: Since no conserved phenylalanine or tryptophan closes the CDR3, a read error is the likely cause. V and J are TRBV7-9 and TRBJ2-4; the D is unclear. The CDR3 sequence is 15 residues long. CDR1 SEHNR and CDR2 FQNEAQ come from the germline V gene (reference sequence). Trimming shortened V by 6 bases and J by 0 bases, and 12 bases separated the two germline ends. The DNA for the CDR3 is TGTGCCAGCAGTGAAAACATCTCAGCCAAAAACATTCAGTACGTC. Protein sequence: CASSENISAKNIQYV.

This clonotype was observed a handful of times. This chain uses TRBV2 with TRBJ1-2, with D possibly matching TRBD1 (6 bases). Trimming pared 3 bases from V and 4 bases from J, leaving 18 bases between. The CDR3 consists of 16 residues. CDR1 SNHLY and CDR2 FYNNEI come from the germline V gene. The CDR3 region is CASSDLQGSLIYGYTF. For the CDR3, the DNA is TGTGCCAGCAGTGATCTGCAGGGGAGTCTGATCTATGGCTACACCTTC.

This clonotype came up a few times. This chain joins TRBV28 and TRBJ2-2; a possible D gene is TRBD1 (6 bases). CDR3 length equals 15 residues. Trimming took off 7 bases at V and 7 bases at J, with 19 bases between the two ends. Germline V gene data show CDR1 as MDHEN and CDR2 as SYDVKM. The CDR3 here is CASTFGQGLSGELFF. The CDR3 coding sequence is TGTGCCAGCACCTTCGGGCAGGGGTTGAGCGGGGAGCTGTTTTTT. The whole variable domain, remainder taken from reference TRBV28 and TRBJ2-2, is DVKVTQSSRYLVKRTGEKVFLECVQDMDHENMFWYRQDPGLGLRLIYFSYDVKMKEKGDIPEGYSVSREKKERFSLILESASTNQTSMYLCASTFGQGLSGELFFGEGSRLTVL.

The V and J genes are TRBV7-9 and TRBJ2-3, with D possibly matching TRBD2 (6 bases). This CDR3 is built from 15 residues. Germline V gene lookup returns CDR1 SEHNR and CDR2 FQNEAQ (reference sequence). Trimming stripped 5 bases from V and 7 bases from J, with 19 bases between. CDR3 in amino acids: CASSPTGTGGNTQYF. The CDR3 nucleotides read TGTGCCAGCAGCCCAACCGGGACCGGAGGGAATACGCAGTATTTT.

Note on this clonotype: The junction departs from germline at one end; a sequencing error may be responsible. The J gene is TRBJ2-1, the V gene TRBV24-1, with 7 nucleotides matching TRBD2. The CDR3 has 16 amino acids. The germline V gene has CDR1 KGHDR and CDR2 SFDVKD. CDR3 bases: TGTGCCACCAGCCAAGGGACTACGAGCTCCTGCAATGAGCAGTTCTTC. Translating it yields CATSQGTTSSCNEQFF.